One sample yielded the 13 T cell receptor beta chains listed below, sequenced in a study of cytotoxic CD8 clonotypes in ibrutinib-treated CLL. Sequencing used immunoSEQ multiplex PCR; TCRdb keeps in-frame clones, though not all of them. This sample has some 120,000 clones, with less than 90% found just once. Sequences were derived from PBMCs, sampled after 24 months of ibrutinib treatment. These receptors originate from a human donor with chronic lymphocytic leukemia.

The chain has TRBV27 and TRBJ1-6, with D tentatively TRBD1 (5 bases). CDR1 is MNHEY, CDR2 SMNVEV, per germline (reference sequence). The CDR3 totals 12 residues. The V end was cut by 7 bases, the J end by 10 bases, with 11 bases between. CDR3 nucleotide sequence: TGTGCCAGCACTGGGGACGACTCACCCCTCCACTTT. Protein sequence: CASTGDDSPLHF.

The chain recombines TRBV30 with TRBJ2-7; TRBD1 matches 9 bases. The CDR3 spans 15 residues. Germline V gene data show CDR1 as GTSNPN and CDR2 as SVGIG (reference sequence). With V trimmed by 1 base and J by 0 bases, 4 bases remained unmatched. The CDR3 is CAWSAGQGSSYEQYF. DNA for the CDR3: TGTGCCTGGAGTGCCGGACAGGGGAGCTCCTACGAGCAGTACTTC. Using reference TRBV30 and TRBJ2-7 for the parts outside the CDR3, the full variable domain is SQTIHQWPATLVQPVGSPLSLECTVEGTSNPNLYWYRQAAGRGLQLLFYSVGIGQISSEVPQNLSASRPQDRQFILSSKKLLLSDSGFYLCAWSAGQGSSYEQYFGPGTRLTVT.

This chain connects TRBV9 to TRBJ2-5, with D maybe TRBD1 (6 bases). The V and J ends lost 4 bases and 4 bases respectively, with 11 bases between them. The CDR3 consists of 13 residues. Germline CDR1 and CDR2: SGDLS and YYNGEE. CDR3 loop: CASSLDSRETQYF. In nucleotides, the CDR3 is TGTGCCAGCAGCCTGGACAGCCGAGAGACCCAGTACTTC.

The chain has TRBV27 and TRBJ2-2, with a weak D call TRBD2 (7 bases). Germline V gene lookup returns CDR1 MNHEY and CDR2 SMNVEV (reference sequence). V was cut by 4 bases and J by 2 bases, with 11 bases left in between. The CDR3 runs 15 residues. CDR3 sequence: CASSWAGANTGELFF. CDR3 DNA sequence: TGTGCCAGCAGTTGGGCGGGGGCTAACACCGGGGAGCTGTTTTTT.

V usage is TRBV7-2 and J usage is TRBJ1-2; D is unresolved. V was shortened by 7 bases and J by 4 bases, with 13 bases between the two germline ends. Germline CDR1 SGHTA, CDR2 FQGNSA. The CDR3 has 13 residues. CDR3: CASNFPGVYGYTF. CDR3 sequence (DNA): TGTGCCAGCAATTTCCCCGGGGTCTATGGCTACACCTTC.

The chain recombines TRBV12-5 with TRBJ2-1; weak D call: TRBD2 (6 bases). V was shortened by 1 base and J by 2 bases, with 21 bases between the two germline ends. The CDR3 totals 19 residues. The germline V gene encodes CDR1 LGHNT and CDR2 FRNRAP. The CDR3 coding sequence is TGTGCTAGTGGTTTGGATTCTGGGGACTCCCGAGGACCCTACAATGAGCAGTTCTTC. It codes for CASGLDSGDSRGPYNEQFF.

This clone was seen only a few times. The chain carries TRBV6-1 and TRBJ1-3; D is ambiguous. This CDR3 contains 12 residues. Trimming shortened V by 8 bases and J by 4 bases, and 9 bases separated the two germline ends. Germline V gene lookup returns CDR1 MNHNS and CDR2 SASEGT. The CDR3 DNA follows: TGTGCCAGCGCCACCGTGGGAAACACCATATATTTT. Translating gives CASATVGNTIYF.

This clone was recorded a few times. This sequence joins TRBV5-4 and TRBJ2-2, with D uncertain. Germline values: CDR1 SGHNT, CDR2 YYREEE (reference sequence). Between the trimmed V and J ends, which lost 3 bases and 3 bases, there was a span of 3 bases. CDR3 length: 12 amino acids. The DNA for the CDR3 is TGTGCCAGCAGCTCTCACACCGGGGAGCTGTTTTTT. Translation gives CASSSHTGELFF.

The chain uses TRBV6-6 and TRBJ2-4; 7 bases are shared with TRBD1. Trimming at V came to 2 bases and at J to 9 bases, leaving 7 bases not matched to a gene. The CDR3 is made up of 14 amino acids. Looked up from germline, CDR1 is MNHNY and CDR2 is SVGAGI (reference sequence). CDR3 sequence: CASSYPPQGIIQYF. For the CDR3, the DNA is TGTGCCAGCAGTTACCCCCCACAGGGGATCATTCAGTACTTC.

The chain joins TRBV5-1 to TRBJ2-7, with D maybe TRBD1 (5 bases). Trimming pared 0 bases from V and 5 bases from J, leaving 12 bases between. This CDR3 is 14 amino acids long. Germline lookup yields CDR1 SGHRS and CDR2 YFSETQ. The CDR3 protein is CASSLVVGPHEQYF. The CDR3 bases are TGCGCCAGCAGCTTGGTTGTGGGGCCCCACGAGCAGTACTTC.

The CDR3 here is CASSFNSNQPQHF. CDR3 nucleotides: TGTGCCAGCAGTTTCAATAGCAATCAGCCCCAGCATTTT. The chain is built from TRBV27 and TRBJ1-5, with D unresolved. This CDR3 region has 13 residues. Germline lookup yields CDR1 MNHEY and CDR2 SMNVEV (reference sequence). V lost 3 bases and J lost 0, with 3 bases in between.

This clone was seen only a few times. The V gene is TRBV5-6, the J gene TRBJ1-1; D remains ambiguous. The V end was cut by 1 base, the J end by 6 bases, with 4 bases between. This CDR3 is 11 amino acids long. The V gene's germline CDR1 is SGHDT and CDR2 YYEEEE. CDR3 protein: CASSLSSEAFF. The CDR3 DNA is TGTGCCAGCAGCTTGTCGTCTGAAGCTTTCTTT.

This chain uses TRBV19 with TRBJ1-4; perhaps TRBD1 as D (5 bases). V lost 5 bases to trimming and J lost 11 bases, with 21 bases between them. The germline V gene encodes CDR1 LNHDA and CDR2 SQIVND (reference sequence). CDR3 size: 15 residues. CDR3 sequence reads: CASSASGRGLLKLFF. In DNA, the CDR3 is TGTGCCAGTAGTGCCTCAGGGAGAGGGCTATTGAAACTGTTTTTT.